These 32 T cell receptor beta chains share one sample of origin, sequenced in a study of immune characterization of retroperitoneal liposarcoma. TCRdb recomputed calls from the PCR reads with MiXCR, one row per CDR3 protein. The sample has about 10,000 distinct CDR3 sequences; 27% are singletons. The sequencing sample was made of tumor tissue. These receptors were obtained from a female donor with retroperitoneal liposarcoma.

The chain couples TRBV24-1 to TRBJ2-4; unclear D gene. The J call may be in error: the DNA end matches TRBJ2-5 better. In germline, CDR1 is KGHDR, CDR2 SFDVKD. This CDR3 region has 11 residues. CDR3 sequence reads: CATSAQETQYF. The CDR3 nucleotides read TGTGCCACCAGTGCCCAAGAGACCCAGTACTTC.

This clonotype rates as medium-sized. The chain has TRBV27 and TRBJ2-1; 11 positions agree with TRBD2. TRBJ2-7 matches the DNA end more closely, so the J call is doubtful. The germline CDR1 and CDR2 sequences are MNHEY and SMNVEV (reference sequence). This CDR3 region has 14 residues. The CDR3 loop is CASSPALAGAEQYF. CDR3 DNA: TGTGCCAGCAGCCCCGCACTAGCGGGGGCTGAGCAGTACTTC.

By its share, this clonotype is medium-sized. The V call is TRBV12-3 or TRBV12-4, the J call TRBJ2-5; 13 nucleotides agree with TRBD2. With V trimmed by 5 bases and J by 7 bases, 10 bases remained unmatched. The CDR3 has 16 amino acids. The chain's CDR3 is CASSDPTSGRRGTQYF. The CDR3 DNA sequence: TGTGCCAGCAGTGACCCGACTAGCGGGAGGCGGGGGACCCAGTACTTC.

As for this clonotype: This clone may be a read error of a much larger clone one base away. The chain uses TRBV6-1 and TRBJ1-1; D may be TRBD2 (6 bases). The DNA end favors TRBJ2-2, so the J call may be wrong. Germline V gene sequence: CDR1 MNHNS, CDR2 SASEGT. The CDR3 is 15 amino acids. The CDR3 reads CSSSRDLINTGELFF. The CDR3 coding sequence is TGTTCCAGCAGTCGGGACTTAATAAACACCGGGGAGCTGTTTTTT.

This clonotype was recorded many times. The chain is built from TRBV6-6 and TRBJ2-5, with 11 bases fitting TRBD1. The CDR3 loop spans 15 amino acids. Trimming cost V 0 bases and J 5 bases; bases outside gene matches: 2. CDR1 and CDR2 from the germline V gene are MNHNY and SVGAGI (reference sequence). CDR3 in amino acids: CASSYSGTGGETQYF. Written as DNA, the CDR3 is TGTGCCAGCAGTTACTCGGGGACAGGGGGGGAGACCCAGTACTTC.

About this clonotype itself: This may arise from a read error, as a much more abundant clone is one base away. The CDR3 does not end in the conserved phenylalanine or tryptophan, so this is likely a read error. This chain connects TRBV7-6 to TRBJ2-1; 7 nucleotides agree with TRBD2. The J segment lost 13 bases and the V segment lost 5 bases, leaving 8 bases of the junction unmatched. Germline V gives CDR1 SGHVS, CDR2 FNYEAQ. The CDR3 runs 12 residues. CDR3 nucleotides: TGTGCCAGCAGCCCCCGGGGGGAGACCCAGTTCTTA. It specifies CASSPRGETQFL.

This clonotype was detected a few times. V is TRBV7-2 and J is TRBJ2-1, with D perhaps given as TRBD1 or TRBD2 (5 bases each). V lost 5 bases, J lost 13 bases, and 15 bases lay in between. Germline values: CDR1 SGHTA, CDR2 FQGNSA. CDR3 length equals 12 residues. The CDR3 region has the DNA TGTGCCAGCAGCCCCGGGGCCGAGACCCAGTTCTTC. Translation: CASSPGAETQFF.

This clonotype is labeled as medium-sized. This rearrangement joins TRBV6-1 to TRBJ2-5; the D gene is possibly TRBD2 (6 bases). The CDR3 totals 15 residues. V was clipped by 8 bases and J by 3 bases, with 19 bases between them. Germline CDR1 MNHNS, CDR2 SASEGT. Written as DNA, the CDR3 is TGTGCCAGCGACGATAGCGGAGAACCCGAAGAGACCCAGTACTTC. Amino acids: CASDDSGEPEETQYF.

This clonotype was picked up a small number of times. V gene TRBV7-3 combines with J gene TRBJ2-1; 8 nucleotides align to TRBD1. V shed 5 bases and J 10 bases; nucleotides not matched to a gene: 7. Germline CDR1 reads SGHTA; CDR2 reads FQGTGA. This CDR3 has 13 amino acids. CDR3 DNA: TGTGCCAGCAGCATTGGACAGGGCTACGAGCAGTTCTTC. Amino acid sequence: CASSIGQGYEQFF.

Judged by abundance, this clonotype is medium-sized. This sequence joins TRBV27 and TRBJ1-1, with a possible D match to TRBD1 (6 bases). Germline V gives CDR1 MNHEY, CDR2 SMNVEV (reference sequence). V was shortened by 4 bases and J by 3 bases, with 12 bases between the two germline ends. The length of the CDR3 is 14 residues. For the CDR3, the DNA is TGTGCCAGCAGTTCAGGCAGGGGTCACACTGAAGCTTTCTTT. This encodes CASSSGRGHTEAFF.

Sample share makes this clonotype medium-sized. The genes are TRBV6-1 and TRBJ2-1; possibly TRBD1 for D (6 bases). Germline V lookup: CDR1 MNHNS, CDR2 SASEGT. This CDR3 region has 13 residues. Trimming took off 5 bases at V and 10 bases at J, with 15 bases between the two ends. DNA for the CDR3: TGTGCCAGCAGTTCGACAGGACCCTACGAGCAGTTCTTC. Its protein product is CASSSTGPYEQFF.

The chain combines TRBV25-1 with TRBJ2-7; D tentatively fits TRBD1 or TRBD2 (5 bases each). Looked up from germline, CDR1 is MGHDK and CDR2 is SYGVNS. The CDR3 is made up of 15 amino acids. The V end lost 3 bases, the J end lost 5 bases, and 17 bases lay between the germline ends. CDR3 coding DNA: TGTGCCAGCAGTGAGGATGGCAGAGGGGTACACGAGCAGTACTTC. It translates to CASSEDGRGVHEQYF.

This clonotype ranks as medium-sized. The rearrangement uses TRBV6-1 and TRBJ2-3; no clear D gene. Germline V CDR1 and CDR2: MNHNS, SASEGT. The CDR3 has 13 residues. Trimming removed 6 bases at V and 5 bases at J, with 12 bases between. CDR3 amino acids: CASSLTVRDTQYF. CDR3 in DNA: TGTGCCAGCAGCTTGACTGTGCGAGATACGCAGTATTTT.

This clonotype was counted ten times or more. The chain recombines TRBV11-2 with TRBJ2-3; tentatively, D is TRBD1 or TRBD2 (5 bases each). Germline V gene sequence: CDR1 SGHAT, CDR2 FQNNGV. Trimming stripped 4 bases from V and 4 bases from J, with 15 bases between. The CDR3 covers 15 residues. The CDR3 loop is CASSSRDPRADTQYF. CDR3 coding DNA: TGTGCCAGCAGCTCCCGGGACCCGAGGGCAGATACGCAGTATTTT.

About this clonotype: A single base separates this from a much larger clone, so it may be a read error. The chain joins TRBV11-1 to TRBJ2-2; D call uncertain. Germline-derived CDR1 and CDR2 are SGHAT and FQDESV (reference sequence). V was trimmed by 8 bases and J by 3 bases, leaving 16 bases between them. The CDR3 contains 15 residues. CDR3 in DNA: TGTGCCAGCGACCCACGGAGATCGGACACCGGGGAGCTGTTTTTT. This sequence encodes CASDPRRSDTGELFF.

This clonotype was seen a few times. J is TRBJ2-1 and V is TRBV11-3; 12 positions agree with TRBD2. The tail of the sequence fits TRBJ2-7 better, so the J call may be wrong. The germline gives CDR1 SGHNT, CDR2 YENEEA. The CDR3 is 16 amino acids. CDR3 DNA sequence: TGTGCCAGCAGCCCTCCTAGCGGGAGGGCCAGAAATGAGCAGTACTTC. Its translation is CASSPPSGRARNEQYF.

The J gene is TRBJ1-2, the V gene TRBV6-1; TRBD1 aligns across 7 bases. The V gene's germline CDR1 is MNHNS and CDR2 SASEGT. CDR3 length equals 12 residues. The ends lost 6 bases at V and 5 bases at J; junction bases unmatched: 3. The CDR3 loop is CASRQGEYGYTF. CDR3 sequence (DNA): TGTGCCAGCAGGCAGGGGGAGTATGGCTACACCTTC.

The table lists this clonotype with many counts. This rearrangement joins TRBV11-2 to TRBJ2-1; D is ambiguous. Judging by the DNA end, TRBJ2-5 fits better; the J call may be wrong. Germline V lookup: CDR1 SGHAT, CDR2 FQNNGV. There are 12 residues in the CDR3. The CDR3 region has the DNA TGTGCCAGCAGCCTTACGACGGAGACCCAGTACTTC. Encoded protein: CASSLTTETQYF.

The V call is TRBV11-3, the J call TRBJ2-1; 12 nucleotides agree with TRBD2. The CDR3 has 16 residues. Per germline, CDR1 SGHNT and CDR2 YENEEA. J was trimmed by 1 base and V by 5 bases; bases with no gene match: 3. The CDR3 bases are TGTGCCAGCAGCACGACTAGCGGGGGATCCTACAATGAGCAGTTCTTC. The encoded protein is CASSTTSGGSYNEQFF.

This clonotype showed up just a few times. The chain is built from TRBV11-3 and TRBJ2-1; 11 bases match TRBD2. Losses at the gene ends were 1 base for V and 6 bases for J; bases not matched to a gene: 2. The CDR3 is made up of 15 amino acids. CDR1 is SGHNT, CDR2 YENEEA, per germline. The CDR3 sequence is CASSLGTSGSNEQFF. The CDR3 coding sequence is TGTGCCAGCAGCTTAGGTACTAGCGGGAGCAATGAGCAGTTCTTC.

This clonotype was seen repeatedly, ten times or more. V usage is TRBV7-2 and J usage is TRBJ2-1; the D gene is possibly TRBD2 (6 bases). The ends were cut back, 5 bases at V and 10 bases at J, with 18 bases in the middle. This CDR3 comprises 14 residues. The germline gives CDR1 SGHTA, CDR2 FQGNSA. The CDR3 protein is CASSISGERYEQFF. CDR3 sequence (DNA): TGTGCCAGCAGCATATCGGGAGAACGGTACGAGCAGTTCTTC.

This clonotype was picked up a small number of times. The V gene is TRBV11-3, the J gene TRBJ2-5, with 8 bases identical to TRBD2. The end of the DNA fits TRBJ2-7 better, so the J call may be wrong. Germline CDR1 and CDR2: SGHNT and YENEEA. The CDR3 spans 15 residues. The CDR3 region is CASSPGGADAYEQYF. The CDR3 DNA follows: TGTGCCAGCAGCCCCGGGGGGGCGGATGCCTACGAGCAGTACTTC.

In the case of this clonotype: A much larger clonotype is one base distant, so this may be a read error. The genes are TRBV11-3 and TRBJ2-4; D remains ambiguous. The CDR3 is made up of 11 amino acids. The germline V gene has CDR1 SGHNT and CDR2 YENEEA. The CDR3 region has the DNA TGTGTCAGCAGCTTAACCCATGAGCAGTACTTC. This sequence encodes CVSSLTHEQYF.

This clonotype was detected a few times. The CDR3: CASSYSAGSSYEQYF. CDR3 nucleotides: TGTGCCAGCAGTTACTCAGCAGGCAGCTCCTACGAGCAGTACTTC. The chain uses TRBV6-6 and TRBJ2-1; D is uncertain. The J call may be in error: the DNA end matches TRBJ2-7 better. This CDR3 is built from 15 residues. The V gene's germline CDR1 is MNHNY and CDR2 SVGAGI (reference sequence).

This clonotype is judged medium-sized. This chain joins TRBV6-1 and TRBJ2-3; 11 bases line up with TRBD2. The last part of the DNA fits TRBJ2-7 better; the J call may be wrong. This CDR3 comprises 15 residues. CDR1 and CDR2 (germline): MNHNS, SASEGT. The chain's CDR3 is CASRVTSGSGYEQYF. The CDR3 nucleotides read TGTGCCAGCAGGGTTACTAGCGGGAGTGGGTACGAGCAGTACTTC.

The rearrangement uses TRBV4-1 and TRBJ2-1; D is undetermined. The CDR3 has 15 amino acids. Germline V gene data show CDR1 as MGHRA and CDR2 as YSYEKL. Trimming stripped 3 bases from V and 13 bases from J, with 22 bases between. As DNA, the CDR3 is TGCGCCAGCAGCCAGCAAGGCCCAATAGAAGAGACCCAGTTCTTC. Its protein is CASSQQGPIEETQFF.

This clonotype is a singleton in its sample. The chain couples TRBV27 to TRBJ2-5; 8 bases are shared with TRBD1. The J call is uncertain, as TRBJ2-7 better fits the DNA end. Germline V gives CDR1 MNHEY, CDR2 SMNVEV (reference sequence). The CDR3 is 12 residues long. The CDR3 coding sequence is TGTGCCAGCAGTAGGACAGGGAACGAGCAGTACTTC. Translated, it gives CASSRTGNEQYF.

In this sample, this clonotype turned up many times. This chain links TRBV7-6 with TRBJ2-7, with 9 bases aligning to TRBD1. This CDR3 is built from 14 residues. Looked up from germline, CDR1 is SGHVS and CDR2 is FNYEAQ. The V and J ends lost 5 bases and 7 bases, in that order; junction bases with no gene match: 9. CDR3 DNA sequence: TGTGCCAGCAGCACACCCGGGACAGGGAAAGAGCAGTACTTC. It encodes CASSTPGTGKEQYF.

This clonotype is classed as medium-sized (0.01 to 0.1%). V is TRBV12-3 or TRBV12-4 and J is TRBJ2-1; 11 bases agree with TRBD2. This CDR3 is 14 amino acids long. V trimming: 5 bases; J trimming: 8 bases; junction bases outside the gene matches: 5. The CDR3, as DNA: TGTGCCAGCAGTCACCTAGCGGGGGGATATGAGCAGTTCTTC. This encodes CASSHLAGGYEQFF.

This clonotype has a count of ten or more. V usage is TRBV6-1 and J usage is TRBJ2-1, with 7 bases aligning to TRBD1. Germline trimming cut 4 bases from V and 13 bases from J; bases unmatched to any gene: 13. CDR3 size: 14 residues. Germline CDR1 MNHNS, CDR2 SASEGT. The CDR3 sequence: CASSAGQIKETQFF. CDR3 in DNA: TGTGCCAGCAGTGCGGGACAGATAAAAGAGACCCAGTTCTTC.

This clonotype appeared many times. This chain connects TRBV6-1 to TRBJ2-6; 7 bases map to TRBD1. The length of the CDR3 is 17 residues. With 8 bases clipped from V and 1 base from J, the junction kept 11 bases outside the gene matches. Germline CDR1 MNHNS, CDR2 SASEGT. The CDR3, as DNA: TGTGCCAGCGGAGCCGACAGGGCGAAATCTGGGGCCAACGTCCTGACTTTC. Protein: CASGADRAKSGANVLTF.

This clonotype appeared many times. This CDR3 is CASSLVLAGGYIYNEQYF. CDR3 DNA sequence: TGTGCCAGCAGCTTAGTCCTAGCGGGGGGTTATATCTACAATGAGCAGTACTTC. The J gene is TRBJ2-1, the V gene TRBV7-8; 11 bases line up with TRBD2. The J call is in doubt because the DNA end fits TRBJ2-7 better. The CDR3 sequence is 18 residues long. The V gene's germline CDR1 is SGHVS and CDR2 FQNEAQ.